Below, 22 T cell receptor beta chains from the same sample are listed, as sequenced in a study of PD-L1 blockade in urothelial cancer. Clones were sequenced by immunoSEQ multiplex PCR, and TCRdb holds only the in-frame ones, with some missing. Of some 84,000 clones in the sample, 87% were seen once. The material was PBMCs, obtained around atezolizumab (anti-PD-L1) treatment. These receptors came from a woman aged 70-85 years with urothelial cancer.

This clone came up once. The chain links TRBV7-9 to TRBJ2-3; 7 positions agree with TRBD2. This CDR3 has 15 amino acids. The germline CDR1 and CDR2 sequences are SEHNR and FQNEAQ (reference sequence). Trimming at V came to 5 bases and at J to 3 bases, leaving 8 bases not matched to a gene. The CDR3 DNA follows: TGTGCCAGCAGCCAAACGGGGGGAAATACAGATACGCAGTATTTT. Translating gives CASSQTGGNTDTQYF.

The chain employs TRBV14 and TRBJ2-7; TRBD2 matches at 12 bases. Germline assignment: CDR1 SGHDN and CDR2 FVKESK. With V trimmed by 4 bases and J by 7 bases, 11 bases remained unmatched. The CDR3 consists of 16 residues. The CDR3 DNA follows: TGTGCCAGCAGCCCCCGTCTACTAGCGGGAGGTGGGGAGCAGTACTTC. It codes for CASSPRLLAGGGEQYF. Supplemented by reference TRBV14 and TRBJ2-7, the full variable domain reads EAGVTQFPSHSVIEKGQTVTLRCDPISGHDNLYWYRRVMGKEIKFLLHFVKESKQDESGMPNNRFLAERTGGTYSTLKVQPAELEDSGVYFCASSPRLLAGGGEQYFGPGTRLTVT.

The chain has TRBV15 and TRBJ2-1, with D possibly matching TRBD2 (6 bases). V shed 3 bases and J shed 2 bases, with 14 bases lying between them. CDR1 and CDR2 (germline): LNHNV, YYDKDF (reference sequence). The CDR3 contains 16 residues. In nucleotides, the CDR3 is TGTGCCACCAGCAGGTCCGGGACTCCTCCCTACAATGAGCAGTTCTTC. Its protein is CATSRSGTPPYNEQFF.

The chain links TRBV2 to TRBJ2-7; D not certain. Germline CDR1 and CDR2: SNHLY and FYNNEI. The V gene lost 4 bases and the J gene lost 0 bases, with 4 bases spanning the gap. This CDR3 comprises 12 residues. This CDR3 is CASSGYSYEQYF. The CDR3 region has the DNA TGTGCCAGCAGTGGTTACTCCTACGAGCAGTACTTC.

J is TRBJ1-2 and V is TRBV30; D gene unclear. Germline V gives CDR1 GTSNPN, CDR2 SVGIG (reference sequence). CDR3 length: 11 amino acids. Trimming removed 2 bases from V and 8 bases from J, with 9 bases in between. DNA for the CDR3: TGTGCCTGGAGTTACCGAGCGGGCTACACCTTC. Translation: CAWSYRAGYTF.

The chain links TRBV28 to TRBJ2-7, with a tentative D call TRBD1 (5 bases). The CDR3 consists of 15 residues. Germline V gene lookup returns CDR1 MDHEN and CDR2 SYDVKM. V was clipped by 4 bases and J by 0 bases, with 13 bases between them. DNA for the CDR3: TGTGCCAGCAGTTCGGCTGACAGACCCTCCTACGAGCAGTACTTC. Translating it yields CASSSADRPSYEQYF.

This chain connects TRBV5-1 to TRBJ2-1; D is ambiguous. This CDR3 contains 15 residues. CDR1 is SGHRS and CDR2 is YFSETQ in the germline V gene. The germline V and J ends were trimmed by 0 bases and 4 bases, with 11 bases remaining between them. In DNA, the CDR3 is TGCGCCAGCAGCTTGGGCGGAGAACCATACAATGAGCAGTTCTTC. Encoded protein: CASSLGGEPYNEQFF.

The V and J genes are TRBV18 and TRBJ2-7, with 11 bases lining up with TRBD2. This CDR3 has 15 amino acids. CDR1 is KGHSH and CDR2 is LQKENI in the germline V gene. V shed 3 bases, J shed 6 bases, and the junction held 7 bases outside the gene matches. This CDR3 is CASSPSLAGGLEQYF. The CDR3 coding sequence is TGTGCCAGCTCACCTTCATTAGCGGGGGGGCTCGAGCAGTACTTC.

This clone was observed a single time. This chain joins TRBV5-1 and TRBJ2-7; possibly TRBD2 for D (7 bases). Germline assignment: CDR1 SGHRS and CDR2 YFSETQ. The germline V and J ends were trimmed by 0 bases and 0 bases, with 10 bases remaining between them. The CDR3 runs 15 residues. The CDR3 bases are TGCGCCAGCAGCTTGGCCGGGGGGCTCTCCTACGAGCAGTACTTC. This encodes CASSLAGGLSYEQYF.

The genes are TRBV5-1 and TRBJ2-1; D may be TRBD2 (5 bases). CDR1 SGHRS and CDR2 YFSETQ come from the germline V gene. The CDR3 spans 18 residues. V gave up 2 bases and J gave up 8 bases, with 26 bases separating them. The chain's CDR3 is CASSFYRGSRSLKDEQFF. The CDR3 DNA reads TGCGCCAGCAGCTTTTACCGGGGATCAAGGAGTTTAAAGGATGAGCAGTTCTTC.

V usage is TRBV7-8 and J usage is TRBJ1-1; no clear D. This CDR3 spans 15 amino acids. V lost 3 bases to trimming and J lost 1 base, with 12 bases between them. Per the germline V gene, CDR1 is SGHVS and CDR2 is FQNEAQ. The CDR3 here is CASSFIGRGNTEAFF. CDR3 in DNA: TGTGCCAGCAGCTTTATAGGGCGGGGGAACACTGAAGCTTTCTTT.

The rearrangement uses TRBV10-2 and TRBJ1-2, with no clear D. In germline, CDR1 is WSHSY, CDR2 SAAADI. This CDR3 is built from 14 residues. Trimming removed 0 bases at V and 4 bases at J, with 9 bases between. The CDR3 DNA is TGCGCCAGCAGTGAGTCGGGCAGAACCTATGGCTACACCTTC. It translates to CASSESGRTYGYTF.

This chain uses TRBV29-1 with TRBJ2-1; perhaps TRBD2 as D (6 bases). The CDR3 sequence is 12 residues long. Per germline, CDR1 SQVTM and CDR2 ANQGSEA. The V gene lost 6 bases and the J gene lost 4 bases, with 10 bases spanning the gap. CDR3 loop: CSVRRGYNEQFF. The CDR3 region has the DNA TGCAGCGTCCGGAGGGGTTACAATGAGCAGTTCTTC.

This rearrangement joins TRBV5-1 to TRBJ2-5; TRBD2 matches at 10 bases. Trimming at V came to 1 base and at J to 4 bases, leaving 7 bases not matched to a gene. This CDR3 comprises 16 residues. Germline assignment: CDR1 SGHRS and CDR2 YFSETQ. CDR3 bases: TGCGCCAGCAGCTTGTATCTAGCGGGAGAAGTAGAGACCCAGTACTTC. Protein: CASSLYLAGEVETQYF.

This clone was recorded once. The CDR3 sequence: CSVSTGTGYGSPLHF. The CDR3 DNA reads as TGCAGCGTTTCCACCGGGACAGGGTATGGTTCACCCCTCCACTTT. The chain combines TRBV29-1 with TRBJ1-6; 9 bases align to TRBD1. Germline-derived CDR1 and CDR2 are SQVTM and ANQGSEA. With 5 bases clipped from V and 9 bases from J, the junction kept 11 bases outside the gene matches. The CDR3 loop spans 15 amino acids.

V usage is TRBV6-5 and J usage is TRBJ1-2; D is possibly TRBD1 (5 bases). CDR1 and CDR2 (germline): MNHEY, SVGAGI. This CDR3 has 13 amino acids. V lost 10 bases, J lost 3 bases, and 15 bases lay in between. The CDR3 sequence: CATSRVLYYGYTF. Written as DNA, the CDR3 is TGTGCCACCTCCAGGGTTCTGTACTATGGCTACACCTTC.

This clone was seen just once. J is TRBJ2-7 and V is TRBV7-9; weak D call: TRBD1 (5 bases). This CDR3 has 13 residues. V was cut by 5 bases and J by 1 base, with 9 bases left in between. Germline CDR1 and CDR2: SEHNR and FQNEAQ (reference sequence). CDR3 sequence: CASSRGPSYEQYF. The CDR3 coding sequence is TGTGCCAGCAGCAGGGGCCCTTCCTACGAGCAGTACTTC.

The sample holds one count of this clone. The J gene is TRBJ2-2, the V gene TRBV7-2; tentative D call: TRBD1 (6 bases). This CDR3 has 15 residues. The V end lost 1 base, the J end lost 6 bases, and 12 bases lay between the germline ends. Germline CDR1 SGHTA, CDR2 FQGNSA. CDR3 loop: CASSLGPTGSGELFF. CDR3 bases: TGTGCCAGCAGCTTAGGACCGACAGGTTCCGGGGAGCTGTTTTTT.

The V and J genes are TRBV25-1 and TRBJ2-7; 7 bases fit TRBD1. Germline CDR1 reads MGHDK; CDR2 reads SYGVNS. This CDR3 has 14 residues. The V segment lost 5 bases and the J segment 4 bases; nucleotides outside the gene matches: 8. CDR3 DNA: TGTGCCAGCAGTCAGACAGGGTTCCCTTACGAGCAGTACTTC. It translates to CASSQTGFPYEQYF.

This clone was recorded a few times. The rearrangement uses TRBV28 and TRBJ1-4; tentative D call: TRBD1 (5 bases). Germline CDR1 MDHEN, CDR2 SYDVKM. CDR3 length: 12 residues. Trimming cost V 5 bases and J 10 bases, with 11 bases left between them. CDR3 in DNA: TGTGCCAGCAGTATGCAAGGGGTAAAACTGTTTTTT. Translated: CASSMQGVKLFF.

CDR3 residues: CAWSGTGGNQPQHF. CDR3 DNA: TGTGCCTGGAGTGGAACAGGGGGAAATCAGCCCCAGCATTTT. This rearrangement joins TRBV30 to TRBJ1-5, with 8 nucleotides matching TRBD1. Per the germline V gene, CDR1 is GTSNPN and CDR2 is SVGIG (reference sequence). This CDR3 comprises 14 residues. The J segment lost 4 bases and the V segment lost 1 base, leaving 3 bases of the junction unmatched.

On this clone: A junction boundary mismatches the germline segment, possibly from a read error. The CDR3 nucleotides read TGTGCCAGCAGCCCAAGTTCATCGGGACAGGGGGTTTTC. It specifies CASSPSSSGQGVF. This sequence joins TRBV11-1 and TRBJ2-7; the match to TRBD1 covers 11 bases. The CDR3 has 13 residues. Per germline, CDR1 SGHAT and CDR2 FQDESV (reference sequence).